This T cell receptor beta chain was recorded in a study of cytomegalovirus exposure and HLA in healthy donors (TCRdb year 2017). Turning to the overall study: An earlier analysis of about 530 of the donors reported 276 Gb of sequence data and around 120 million unique TCR beta sequences obtained from 180 million or so T cells. Approximately 300 gigabases of sequencing data and 70 million to 100 million unique TCR sequences made up an early release that covered several hundred HLA-typed donors. The genetic ancestry cluster associated with self-reported Caucasian donors included around 76% of the approximately 430 genotyped donors. The aim of the study was to test whether cataloging public T cell receptors could identify signatures of past pathogen exposure. The study used immunosequencing to profile the T cell repertoires of approximately 650 subjects and linked those repertoires to cytomegalovirus serostatus. Along with the roughly 670-subject first cohort, a separate validation cohort of over 90 different subjects was used. The study combined high-throughput TCR immunosequencing, statistical association of individual TCRs with disease status, and machine learning to predict cytomegalovirus infection status. A later analysis re-analyzed previously published TCR beta repertoires from 500 to 700 donors and added high-resolution HLA genotyping to study TCR occurrence patterns. Rather than drawing on any new phenotypic data, the later analysis identified candidate immune exposures from TCR beta sequences and the way those sequences occurred across donors. An earlier analysis of around 540 of the donors applied high-throughput TCR beta sequencing to assess whether each TCR beta V gene segment acted as functional or pseudogenic. Donor age, sex, ethnicity and CMV serostatus were compiled alongside the repertoire data. A later genetic analysis used genome-wide SNP genotypes for about 65% of the 666 donors, treating that subset as a discovery cohort. All discovery cohort repertoires had been generated on a single sequencing platform. HLA typing covered class I and class II loci at four-digit resolution. The number of typed donors differed by locus: roughly 620-630 for A, B, C, DRB1 and DQB1; about 520 for DQA1; approximately 600 for DPA1; and around 450 for DPB1. Roughly five DR-DQ haplotypes were treated as single units for association and clustering because of strong linkage in the cohort. Among 398 genotyped donors of the cohort, an average of about 240,000 unique TCR beta nucleotide sequences was sequenced per donor, of which about 19% were non-productive.

Results and caveats for the whole study, not just this receptor: HLA typing was unavailable for some donors at each locus, so association tests used only the typed subset. A later analysis found that TCR association rates varied across HLA loci, with DRB1 alleles showing the most associated TCRs and HLA-C alleles the fewest. The presence/absence analyses assumed that sequencing depth was roughly uniform across donors, and that assumption may not be true. According to a later genetic analysis, donors in an Asian-associated ancestry cluster had fewer N-insertions in productive TCRs than the roughly 660-donor mean. The study listed 164 TCR beta chains as associated with cytomegalovirus. Linkage disequilibrium might explain the correlated functional status among segregating V segments, but an unknown experimental factor could not be ruled out. Most TCR sequences were observed very rarely across donors, whereas some public TCRs were present in many individuals. Cytomegalovirus status was reported to be diagnosed by the classifier with high specificity and sensitivity in both the original and validation cohorts. In this cohort, only TCR beta chains were sequenced, and detectable features were limited by the absence of alpha or paired-chain data. In a later genetic analysis, a missense DCLRE1C variant was associated with V-gene and J-gene trimming of TCR beta chains, and the association was replicated in an independent cohort. According to the authors, the approach could potentially be generalized to other disease states and immunological phenotypes. Because counts were too low, more than 15 rarely observed V segments, including chromosome 9 orphons, were excluded from the earlier analysis of 587 of the donors. For the cohort, immune exposure information was limited to CMV serostatus. Assigning TCR associations to individual alleles was difficult when HLA alleles, especially DR and DQ, strongly co-occurred. In an earlier analysis of some 500 of the donors, most TCR beta V segments appeared in productive rearrangements about 87% or about 30% of the time, broadly matching IMGT annotations. A few of the identified cytomegalovirus-associated TCR beta chains were confirmed in vitro to be specific for cytomegalovirus antigens. Most CMV-associated TCR beta chains appeared to be HLA-restricted in a later analysis, and the HLA associations seemed to be driven largely by CMV exposure. According to a later analysis, parvovirus B19, influenza, CMV and Epstein-Barr virus appeared linked to several top co-occurrence clusters. A cluster of highly shared sequence variants was judged likely to represent a technical artifact of the sequencing pipeline. At a false discovery rate of 0.05, a later analysis linked 16,951 TCR beta sequences to specific HLA alleles. Some IMGT-functional V segments, including TRBV6-2 and TRBV6-3, could not be distinguished by the 87-base-pair reads and were therefore excluded. In a later analysis, HLA-associated TCR beta chains showed more clonal expansion and lower generation probabilities than non-associated chains that were equally common. A further reported finding was that TCR beta sequences accurately predicted the HLA-A and HLA-B alleles for most subjects in the first cohort.

Libraries were constructed by the immunoSEQ multiplex PCR assay. A mixture of 60 forward primers for TCR Vbeta segments and 13 reverse primers for TCR Jbeta segments was used in the multiplex PCR. The CDR3 region of rearranged TCR beta genes was amplified from genomic DNA by a multiplex PCR assay. The amplified TCR beta libraries were sequenced on the Illumina HiSeq System as 87-base-pair reads. The study's processing was this. Across the 700 or so repertoires, a later analysis counted around 80 million unique TCR beta chains, 8.5 million to 12 million of which were shared by at least two donors. To remove PCR and sequencing errors, raw reads were error-corrected and collapsed into unique sequences using a nearest-neighbor algorithm that merged closely related sequences. CDR3 sequences were aligned to IMGT reference sequences to assign V, D and J gene segments. For a sequence to be retained, a match of at least six nucleotides was required to both a V gene segment and a J gene segment. A rearrangement counted as productive if the CDR3 had no stop codons and remained in frame with V and J, and every other rearrangement counted as non-productive. Following IMGT convention, CDR3 was defined as the stretch from the second conserved V-encoded cysteine up to the conserved J-encoded phenylalanine. The earlier analysis of 587 of the donors excluded sequences that lacked an unambiguous match to a single V gene segment. In an earlier analysis of approximately 610 of the donors, V segments were called functional above 56.7% productive rearrangements and were called segregating when the between-donor standard deviation exceeded 5%. A statistical classification framework was built for diagnosing cytomegalovirus status from the catalog of TCR beta chain sequences. A later analysis assigned V and J genes by comparing TCR nucleotide sequences with IMGT/GENE-DB human TR gene sequences. In a later analysis, CDR3 sequences and most-parsimonious VDJ recombination scenarios were assigned using the TCRdist pipeline. A later analysis defined each TCR beta chain by its CDR3 amino acid sequence plus V-gene family, and excluded reads lacking a unique V-gene family. A later analysis removed 600 or so highly shared, low-generation-probability nucleotide sequences to deal with suspected cross-contamination and a sequencing artifact. In a later analysis, a clonal expansion index for each public chain was calculated from normalized within-repertoire ranks of inferred template counts. Generation probabilities in a later analysis came from a VDJ recombination model fitted to out-of-frame rearrangements, and those results were checked against IGoR. In a later analysis, TCR-TCR, TCR-HLA and TCR-CMV co-occurrence was scored with hypergeometric tests, and a repertoire-size bias correction was applied to TCR pairs. In a later analysis, false discovery rates were estimated by permuting HLA or CMV assignments 20 times. In a later analysis, co-occurring TCRs were grouped with DBSCAN, and TCRdist sequence similarity was added when clustering was performed within HLA-allele-positive subsets. Repertoires with fewer than 30,000 or more than 120,000 public chains, plus five repertoires with anomalous nucleotide sharing, were excluded from co-occurrence clustering. TCRdb provides this immuneACCESS table in a form limited to in-frame rearrangements. Some clones are lacking; in checked studies, under half of them reflect an unresolved V gene, and why the rest are absent is not known. From that table come the V and J calls and clone size; the DNA was used to work out D and trimming. This sample has roughly 110,000 clones in its table, and over 75% of those were observed once. The top ten hold 9.5% to 13% of the sample.

Notes on this clone: Its antigen is currently not known. At one end, the junction sequence differs from germline, possibly due to a read error.

Taken from cysteine to phenylalanine, the CDR3 has 16 residues. Only the CDR3 part of the read is kept: 48 bases, read in frame from the first base. CDR1 is given as MNHEY and CDR2 as SMNVEV, both from the germline V gene (reference sequence). The cohort consisted of 666 healthy bone marrow donors. Cohort members were all nominally healthy when sampled, although unrecorded immune exposures were likely present. The donor was CMV seropositive and belonged to the group of over 250 seropositive cohort members. Each donor provided a peripheral blood sample, and peripheral blood mononuclear cells were used for TCR beta sequencing. Genomic DNA extraction from the blood cell samples was performed with the Qiagen DNeasy Blood Extraction Kit.

This TCR was recovered from a middle-aged man in good health and CMV-seropositive. The sequencing sample was made of PBMCs. The chain joins TRBV27 to TRBJ1-6, with the D gene too uncertain to name. The CDR3 is CTSSFGKLGMGSPLHF. The DNA reads TGTACCAGCAGTTTCGGGAAGCTTGGGATGGGTTCACCCCTCCACTTT.